The 9 T cell receptor beta chains below come from one sample, sequenced in a study of T-cell reconstitution after alpha-beta-depleted transplantation in children. The library targeted TCRbeta and was prepared with unique molecular identifiers. TCRdb independently ran MiXCR on the PCR reads; one entry per CDR3 protein. In the table there are about 190,000 distinct CDR3 sequences, about 6.8% of which are singletons. Sample: PBMCs from the stem cell graft donor, taken from the stem cell graft. Every receptor here comes from a human donor who donated a stem cell graft to a child with Wiskott-Aldrich syndrome.

This clonotype was recorded at least ten times. V is TRBV5-1 and J is TRBJ2-7; a possible D gene is TRBD2 (5 bases). Germline CDR1 SGHRS, CDR2 YFSETQ. Trimming took 2 bases from V and 1 from J, leaving 13 bases between them. The CDR3 is made up of 15 amino acids. The CDR3 bases are TGCGCCAGCAGCTTATCGGGCGGGCCATCCTACGAGCAGTACTTC. It encodes CASSLSGGPSYEQYF. Together with reference TRBV5-1 and TRBJ2-7, the CDR3 gives the full variable domain: KAGVTQTPRYLIKTRGQQVTLSCSPISGHRSVSWYQQTPGQGLQFLFEYFSETQRNKGNFPGRFSGRQFSNSRSEMNVSTLELGDSALYLCASSLSGGPSYEQYFGPGTRLTVT.

Here the CDR3 reads CASSFNPTSGNTGELFF. Here the CDR3 DNA reads TGCGCCAGCAGCTTTAATCCGACTAGCGGGAACACCGGGGAGCTGTTTTTT. This chain uses TRBV5-1 with TRBJ2-2; 9 bases agree with TRBD2. J gave up 1 base and V 2 bases, and 6 bases lay outside the gene matches. This CDR3 is built from 17 residues. The germline V gene encodes CDR1 SGHRS and CDR2 YFSETQ.

This clonotype showed up just a few times. The rearrangement joins TRBV12-3 or TRBV12-4 to TRBJ2-1; 7 bases are a match to TRBD2. The V segment lost 5 bases and the J segment 0 bases; nucleotides outside the gene matches: 7. This CDR3 has 16 residues. CDR3 sequence: CASSPPPGGSYNEQFF. Written as DNA, the CDR3 is TGTGCCAGCAGTCCACCCCCGGGGGGCTCCTACAATGAGCAGTTCTTC.

This clonotype was seen ten or more times. The chain employs TRBV12-3 or TRBV12-4 and TRBJ2-1; D is unclear. This CDR3 has 15 residues. Trimming left V 6 bases short and J 2 bases short, with 14 bases between. The CDR3 nucleotides read TGTGCCAGCAGCGCCGCAGGTCCTGCCTACAATGAGCAGTTCTTC. This translates into CASSAAGPAYNEQFF.

This clonotype was seen at least ten times. The chain has TRBV20-1 and TRBJ2-3; D not certain. Trimming left V 6 bases short and J 0 bases short, with 10 bases between. This CDR3 has 13 amino acids. Looked up from germline, CDR1 is DFQATT and CDR2 is SNEGSKA (reference sequence). The CDR3, as DNA: TGCAGTGCCCTCGACTCTAGCACAGATACGCAGTATTTT. This translates into CSALDSSTDTQYF.

This clonotype was counted between two and nine times. This chain's CDR3 is CALEREGHRGDTQYF. The CDR3 coding sequence is TGTGCCTTGGAGCGGGAGGGCCATCGGGGAGATACGCAGTATTTT. This chain joins TRBV30 and TRBJ2-3; 10 positions match TRBD2. The germline gives CDR1 GTSNPN, CDR2 SVGIG (reference sequence). The length of the CDR3 is 15 residues. V shed 7 bases and J 5 bases; nucleotides not matched to a gene: 12. Based on the CDR3 plus reference TRBV30 and TRBJ2-3, the full variable domain is SQTIHQWPATLVQPVGSPLSLECTVEGTSNPNLYWYRQAAGRGLQLLFYSVGIGQISSEVPQNLSASRPQDRQFILSSKKLLLSDSGFYLCALEREGHRGDTQYFGPGTRLTVL.

This clonotype was picked up many times. The chain recombines TRBV20-1 with TRBJ2-2; 7 bases align to TRBD1. The CDR3 has 14 amino acids. J lost 4 bases, V lost 5 bases, and 7 bases had no gene match. Germline values: CDR1 DFQATT, CDR2 SNEGSKA (reference sequence). The CDR3 bases are TGCAGTGCTGTCCGGGACAGAGCCACCGGGGAGCTGTTTTTT. It is translated as CSAVRDRATGELFF.

This clonotype was observed a handful of times. The chain uses TRBV30 and TRBJ2-5; 8 bases are a match to TRBD1. This CDR3 has 12 amino acids. With 7 bases clipped from V and 5 bases from J, the junction kept 6 bases outside the gene matches. From germline, CDR1 is GTSNPN and CDR2 SVGIG (reference sequence). The CDR3, as DNA: TGTGCCTTGACAGGGGACGGTGAGACCCAGTACTTC. It translates to CALTGDGETQYF.

This clonotype occurred many times. The CDR3 bases are TGCGCCAGCAGCTTGATAGCGACGGATACGCAGTATTTT. Protein: CASSLIATDTQYF. This chain connects TRBV5-1 to TRBJ2-3; perhaps TRBD2 as D (5 bases). The CDR3 contains 13 residues. Germline CDR1 reads SGHRS; CDR2 reads YFSETQ. The germline V and J ends were trimmed by 1 base and 6 bases, with 9 bases remaining between them.